The 18 T cell receptor beta chains below all came from one sample that was sequenced in a study of T cells in Graves' hyperthyroidism and ophthalmopathy. RNA transcripts were the template for amplifying TCR beta CDR3 regions. RT-PCR in the first round (using the HTBI primer set) targeted the TCR CDR3. TCRdb recomputed calls from the multiplex PCR reads with MiXCR, one row per CDR3 protein. The sample has hundreds of thousands of distinct CDR3 sequences, more than 30% seen once. The sample comprised blood. All receptors come from a man younger than 35 with Graves' hyperthyroidism.

Concerning this clonotype: A much larger clone sits a single nucleotide away, making a read error possible. The chain has TRBV20-1 and TRBJ2-7; D is unresolved. CDR1 and CDR2 (germline): DFQATT, SNEGSKA (reference sequence). CDR3 length equals 12 residues. The CDR3: CSAPSDTYKQYF. For the CDR3, the DNA is TGCAGTGCCCCCAGCGACACCTACAAGCAGTACTTC.

This clonotype was seen only once. The junction departs from germline at one end; a sequencing error may be responsible. The genes are TRBV10-3 and TRBJ1-2; D possibly corresponds to TRBD1 (6 bases). The germline gives CDR1 ENHRY, CDR2 SYGVKD. CDR3 length: 15 residues. The CDR3: CASSMGTGRAYGYTF. The CDR3 region has the DNA TGTGCCAGCAGTATGGGAACAGGGAGGGCCTATGGCTACACCTTC.

This clonotype appeared once. This rearrangement joins TRBV9 to TRBJ1-1, with 7 bases aligning to TRBD1. With 0 bases clipped from V and 6 bases from J, the junction kept 14 bases outside the gene matches. Germline CDR1 reads SGDLS; CDR2 reads YYNGEE. The CDR3 is 17 amino acids. CDR3 DNA: TGTGCCAGCAGCGTAGAGGTCTGGGGGACAGACCATCCTGAAGCTTTCTTT. Translated, it gives CASSVEVWGTDHPEAFF.

A few counts support this clonotype. This rearrangement joins TRBV29-1 to TRBJ2-7; D gene ambiguous. The DNA matches TRBJ2-1 better at its end, which makes the J call doubtful. The germline V gene has CDR1 SQVTM and CDR2 ANQGSEA. There are 11 residues in the CDR3. The CDR3 DNA follows: TGCAGCGTTGAGACGGGCGGAGAGCAGTTCTTC. Translated, it gives CSVETGGEQFF.

This chain uses TRBV20-1 with TRBJ2-7; 11 positions agree with TRBD1. From germline, CDR1 is DFQATT and CDR2 SNEGSKA (reference sequence). Trimming removed 2 bases from V and 6 bases from J; junction bases left unmatched: 6. This CDR3 is built from 14 residues. The CDR3 here is CSARPSGTGGEQYF. The CDR3 DNA follows: TGCAGTGCTAGACCGTCCGGGACAGGGGGCGAGCAGTACTTC.

As DNA, the CDR3 is TGCGCCAGCAGCTTGCCCGGTTCGGGGGAGCTGTTTTTT. Translating gives CASSLPGSGELFF. The V gene is TRBV5-1, the J gene TRBJ2-2; D gene unclear. The V and J ends lost 1 base and 8 bases respectively, with 9 bases between them. Germline assignment: CDR1 SGHRS and CDR2 YFSETQ. This CDR3 region has 13 residues.

This chain uses TRBV7-9 with TRBJ1-1, with D possibly TRBD1 on 6 matching bases. Germline V lookup: CDR1 SEHNR, CDR2 FQNEAQ (reference sequence). The CDR3 contains 14 residues. V was clipped by 5 bases and J by 4 bases, with 14 bases between them. The CDR3 loop reads CASSAGGLVTEAFF. CDR3 bases: TGTGCCAGCAGCGCGGGGGGCCTGGTCACTGAAGCTTTCTTT.

This clonotype was found many times. The chain combines TRBV20-1 with TRBJ2-7; D unresolved. This CDR3 is 13 amino acids long. V was shortened by 5 bases and J by 6 bases, with 17 bases between the two germline ends. Germline CDR1 DFQATT, CDR2 SNEGSKA (reference sequence). Here the CDR3 DNA reads TGCAGTGCTCCGGACGACCTCGGCGGCGAGCAGTACTTC. Its translation is CSAPDDLGGEQYF.

This clonotype was found many times. This chain links TRBV25-1 with TRBJ1-1; no reliable D call. Germline CDR1 is MGHDK and CDR2 is SYGVNS. CDR3 length: 12 amino acids. Trimming cost V 5 bases and J 3 bases, with 7 bases left between them. The CDR3 is CASSPSDTEAFF. In DNA, the CDR3 is TGTGCCAGCAGTCCCTCGGACACTGAAGCTTTCTTT.

This clonotype was recorded many times. The rearrangement uses TRBV9 and TRBJ1-1; D unresolved. This CDR3 is 11 amino acids long. V lost 3 bases and J lost 7, with 7 bases in between. Germline V gene sequence: CDR1 SGDLS, CDR2 YYNGEE. Here the CDR3 reads CASSASHEAFF. In DNA form, the CDR3 reads TGTGCCAGCAGCGCCTCCCATGAAGCTTTCTTT.

CDR3: CASSFRRETQYF. The CDR3 nucleotides read TGTGCCAGCAGCTTCAGGAGGGAGACCCAGTACTTC. The chain couples TRBV7-2 to TRBJ2-5, with a tentative D call TRBD2 (5 bases). Trimming stripped 3 bases from V and 5 bases from J, with 7 bases between. The CDR3 loop spans 12 amino acids. Looked up from germline, CDR1 is SGHTA and CDR2 is FQGNSA.

This clonotype was seen only a few times. The chain combines TRBV12-3 or TRBV12-4 with TRBJ1-5; the D is unclear. V lost 6 bases and J 0 bases, leaving 12 bases between the germline ends. The CDR3 spans 15 residues. The DNA of the CDR3 is TGTGCCAGCAGCCAAGCCTCGTATAGCAATCAGCCCCAGCATTTT. The encoded protein is CASSQASYSNQPQHF.

This chain joins TRBV29-1 and TRBJ1-3; D gene unclear. This CDR3 is 13 amino acids long. Germline loops: CDR1 SQVTM, CDR2 ANQGSEA. Trimming took off 5 bases at V and 4 bases at J, with 12 bases between the two ends. CDR3 sequence (DNA): TGCAGCGTTCTCTGGGAAGTCGGAAACACCATATATTTT. Translating it yields CSVLWEVGNTIYF.

The chain employs TRBV7-2 and TRBJ2-7; 8 bases are shared with TRBD1. The CDR3 contains 16 residues. Germline lookup yields CDR1 SGHTA and CDR2 FQGNSA. V was pared by 2 bases and J by 3 bases, with 9 bases of the junction left unmatched. The CDR3 sequence is CASSLHTGTGVYEQYF. CDR3 sequence (DNA): TGTGCCAGCAGCTTACATACCGGGACAGGAGTCTACGAGCAGTACTTC.

This chain uses TRBV12-3 or TRBV12-4 with TRBJ1-2; D is possibly TRBD1 (5 bases). V was clipped by 5 bases and J by 5 bases, with 15 bases between them. The CDR3 length is 14 residues. CDR3 DNA: TGTGCCAGCAGTACCTACTCGGGGACGTATGGCTACACCTTC. As protein: CASSTYSGTYGYTF.

This clonotype showed up many times. The chain has TRBV2 and TRBJ1-5, with D maybe TRBD1 (5 bases). CDR3 size: 14 residues. V was cut by 6 bases and J by 4 bases, with 13 bases left in between. Germline CDR1 and CDR2: SNHLY and FYNNEI. The CDR3 spells CASRGDGGNQPQHF. In DNA form, the CDR3 reads TGTGCCAGCAGAGGGGACGGAGGGAATCAGCCCCAGCATTTT.

As regards this clonotype: The limits of the CDR3 on the DNA are not certain, so only TCRdb's listed CDR3 is given. The rearrangement joins TRBV2 to TRBJ1-2; the D segment call TRBD1 is taken from the table without a DNA check. The CDR3 length equals 13 residues, ends included. In germline, CDR1 is SNHLY, CDR2 FYNNEI. This CDR3 reads CASSVGQGAGNTF.

The chain has TRBV9 and TRBJ2-5, with 10 bases lining up with TRBD2. CDR3 length: 13 amino acids. CDR1 and CDR2 from the germline V gene are SGDLS and YYNGEE. J was trimmed by 5 bases and V by 3 bases; bases with no gene match: 1. The CDR3 nucleotides are TGTGCCAGCAGCGCGGGACTAGCGGAGACCCAGTACTTC. Residues: CASSAGLAETQYF.